These T cell receptor beta chains were read from a single sample in a study of blood T cell repertoires in COVID-19. The protocol was immunoSEQ multiplex PCR, while the TCRdb copy is restricted to in-frame clones and leaves out a portion. Of about 71,000 clones in the sample, about 80% were seen once. Sequenced material: peripheral blood. These receptors all stem from a woman aged 80 or older with acute or convalescent COVID-19. Both conserved end residues are part of each CDR3. Fields, in order: clone size, V gene, J gene, D gene, CDR3 DNA, CDR3 protein. A D gene is named only where the DNA matches it firmly. Rows give clone size only sometimes, using once, few, many, or a class for an expanded clone.

size: -; V: TRBV7-8; J: TRBJ1-1; D: -; DNA: TGTGCCAGCAGCGATCCCAACCGGGGAGTAGCTTTCTTT; CDR3: CASSDPNRGVAFF
size: -; V: TRBV4-3; J: TRBJ2-3; D: TRBD2; DNA: TGCGCCAGCAGCCAACATCCGGGACTAGCGGACACAGATACGCAGTATTTT; CDR3: CASSQHPGLADTDTQYF
size: -; V: TRBV24-1; J: TRBJ1-2; D: TRBD1; DNA: TGTGCCACCAGTGATTTCGGGACAGGAGGCTACACCTTC; CDR3: CATSDFGTGGYTF
size: -; V: TRBV10-1; J: TRBJ1-2; D: -; DNA: TGCGCCAGCAGTGAAGGGGTAAACTATGGCTACACCTTC; CDR3: CASSEGVNYGYTF
size: once; V: TRBV6-5; J: TRBJ1-1; D: -; DNA: TGTGCCAGCCACGGGGGGGCCGCTGGCACTGAAGCTTTCTTT; CDR3: CASHGGAAGTEAFF
size: -; V: TRBV4-1; J: TRBJ2-1; D: -; DNA: TGCGCCAGCAGCCTAGGACTCAGCTCCTACAATGAGCAGTTCTTC; CDR3: CASSLGLSSYNEQFF
size: -; V: TRBV6-5; J: TRBJ1-1; D: -; DNA: TGTGCCAGCAGTTACTCCGCATCGGGGGGGCTAGAAGCTTTCTTT; CDR3: CASSYSASGGLEAFF
size: once; V: TRBV11-2; J: TRBJ1-2; D: -; DNA: TGTGCCAGCAGCTTAGGGCCCGACATTCGTGTTCGGGGCTACACCTTC; CDR3: CASSLGPDIRVRGYTF
size: few; V: TRBV5-1; J: TRBJ2-7; D: -; DNA: TGCGCCAGCAGCTTGGGAGGGTGGGATACCTACGAGCAGTACTTC; CDR3: CASSLGGWDTYEQYF
size: -; V: TRBV5-4; J: TRBJ1-1; D: -; DNA: TGTGCCAGCAGCCCAAGACCCGGGGGGGAAGCTTTCTTT; CDR3: CASSPRPGGEAFF
size: once; V: TRBV19; J: TRBJ2-1; D: -; DNA: TGTGCCAGTAATATGTACGGCGGCAGCTACAATGAGCAGTTCTTC; CDR3: CASNMYGGSYNEQFF
size: -; V: TRBV19; J: TRBJ2-6; D: TRBD1; DNA: TGTGCCAGTGGGAACAGGGGTTCTGGGGCCAACGTCCTGACTTTC; CDR3: CASGNRGSGANVLTF
size: -; V: TRBV5-1; J: TRBJ2-5; D: TRBD2; DNA: TGCGCCAGCAGCTTGACCGGGACTAGCCAAGAGACCCAGTACTTC; CDR3: CASSLTGTSQETQYF
size: -; V: TRBV7-2; J: TRBJ1-2; D: TRBD1; DNA: TGTGCCAGCAGCTTACTGCGGACAGGCCTATATGGCTACACCTTC; CDR3: CASSLLRTGLYGYTF
size: -; V: TRBV11-3; J: TRBJ2-5; D: TRBD2; DNA: TGTGCCAGCAGCCCGTCGGGGGGGACCCAGTACTTC; CDR3: CASSPSGGTQYF
size: -; V: TRBV4-3; J: TRBJ1-2; D: TRBD1; DNA: TGCGCCAGCAGCCGCCATAACAGGGGACAAAACTATGGCTACACCTTC; CDR3: CASSRHNRGQNYGYTF
size: -; V: TRBV27; J: TRBJ2-1; D: TRBD2; DNA: TGTGCCAGCAGTTTACTAGCGGGAGGGCCCACCAATGAGCAGTTCTTC; CDR3: CASSLLAGGPTNEQFF
size: -; V: TRBV28; J: TRBJ2-7; D: -; DNA: TGTGCCAGCACTGTAGGGAGCGGGCCTCCCTACGAGCAGTACTTC; CDR3: CASTVGSGPPYEQYF
size: once; V: TRBV7-9; J: TRBJ2-1; D: TRBD2; DNA: TGTGCCAGCAGCCCGCTAGCGGGAGGGCCCGTTGAGCAGTTCTTC; CDR3: CASSPLAGGPVEQFF
size: few; V: TRBV10-3; J: TRBJ2-5; D: -; DNA: TGTGCCATCAGTGAGTCGACCGGGTTGGAGACCCAGTACTTC; CDR3: CAISESTGLETQYF
size: -; V: TRBV18; J: TRBJ2-5; D: -; DNA: TGTGCCAGCTCACCCATTTTCGGGACAGTAGCGGCCTGGCAAGAGACCCAGTACTTC; CDR3: CASSPIFGTVAAWQETQYF
size: -; V: TRBV19; J: TRBJ1-5; D: -; DNA: TGTGCCACTCGGGACACAAATCAGCCCCAGCATTTT; CDR3: CATRDTNQPQHF
size: few; V: TRBV7-3; J: TRBJ1-5; D: -; DNA: TGTGCCAGCAGGGAAACAGGGTCGTGGCAGCCCCAGCATTTT; CDR3: CASRETGSWQPQHF
size: -; V: TRBV7-6; J: TRBJ2-7; D: TRBD2; DNA: TGTGCCAGCAGCTTATTCTCCCCCCGGGGGGGAGCAAATTACGAGCAGTACTTC; CDR3: CASSLFSPRGGANYEQYF
size: -; V: TRBV19; J: TRBJ1-5; D: -; DNA: TGTGCCAGTACTCCCATTCAGGGTTTGAGCAATCAGCCCCAGCATTTT; CDR3: CASTPIQGLSNQPQHF